Below, 5 T cell receptor beta chains from the same sample are listed, as sequenced in a study of long-term antiretroviral therapy in people with HIV (dated by TCRdb to the early 2020s). Sequencing of the TRB variable region was done with the immunoSEQ hsTCRB v3.0 assay at survey level resolution. Not all clones reach the TCRdb copy of this immuneACCESS table, which keeps in-frame sequences only. Checked studies attribute under half of the gap to unresolved V genes and leave the rest unexplained. Across this sample there are about 22,000 clones, with nearly 90% seen only once. 6.4% of the sample rests with the top ten. The sample here was unsorted PBMCs, taken 0.6 years after starting antiretroviral therapy. The source is a man aged 60-69 years with HIV.

The V and J genes are TRBV27 and TRBJ1-5; perhaps TRBD1 as D (6 bases). The CDR3 loop spans 15 amino acids. Between the trimmed V and J ends, which lost 2 bases and 8 bases, there was a span of 16 bases. Germline CDR1 and CDR2: MNHEY and SMNVEV (reference sequence). The CDR3 sequence is CASSLLRTVFKPQHF. Written as DNA, the CDR3 is TGTGCCAGCAGTTTACTCAGGACAGTTTTCAAGCCCCAGCATTTT.

J is TRBJ1-1 and V is TRBV29-1, with TRBD1 as a possible D gene (5 bases). The germline CDR1 and CDR2 sequences are SQVTM and ANQGSEA. This CDR3 is built from 13 residues. V was cut by 5 bases and J by 4 bases, with 14 bases left in between. CDR3 sequence: CSVYMGGGTEAFF. CDR3 DNA: TGCAGCGTTTACATGGGGGGGGGCACTGAAGCTTTCTTT.

This rearrangement joins TRBV5-1 to TRBJ2-6, with 11 bases lining up with TRBD1. Germline CDR1 and CDR2: SGHRS and YFSETQ. With 2 bases clipped from V and 3 bases from J, the junction kept 4 bases outside the gene matches. The CDR3 totals 17 residues. The CDR3 coding sequence is TGCGCCAGCAGCTTTGGGACAGGGGGGTTTGGGGCCAACGTCCTGACTTTC. The encoded protein is CASSFGTGGFGANVLTF.

The chain employs TRBV4-1 and TRBJ1-1; D remains ambiguous. This CDR3 comprises 16 residues. Trimming left V 0 bases short and J 0 bases short, with 11 bases between. Germline V gives CDR1 MGHRA, CDR2 YSYEKL. The CDR3 here is CASSQEPTSLNTEAFF. CDR3 coding DNA: TGCGCCAGCAGCCAAGAACCGACAAGCCTGAACACTGAAGCTTTCTTT.

This clone was detected a few times. The CDR3 nucleotides read TGTGCCAGCAGCCCGACAGGGTTAACCAGCGAGCAGTACTTC. It specifies CASSPTGLTSEQYF. The chain joins TRBV9 to TRBJ2-7, with 7 bases that match TRBD1. The CDR3 covers 14 residues. Trimming took 4 bases from V and 6 from J; bases not matched to a gene: 10. Germline loops: CDR1 SGDLS, CDR2 YYNGEE.